This TCR beta chain was obtained from a study of blood T cell repertoires in COVID-19. Study information: Italy, Spain and the United States were the sources of the convalescent and acute COVID-19 samples. In each case, the material was cDNA or gDNA derived from T cells, B-cell-depleted T cells, or PBMCs.

Data came from immunoSEQ multiplex PCR; TCRdb stores just in-frame clones and leaves some out. Among tens of thousands of clones listed, roughly 87% were seen once. The germline V gene has CDR1 LGHDT and CDR2 YNNKEL (reference sequence). The CDR3 covers 16 residues. With V trimmed by 1 base and J by 5 bases, 5 bases remained unmatched. This clonotype originated in a woman of 80 years or more with active or convalescent COVID-19. V is TRBV3-1 (or the pseudogene TRBV3-2) and J is TRBJ2-3; 11 bases map to TRBD2. The specimen sequenced was peripheral blood. As DNA, the CDR3 is TGTGCCAGCAGCCAAGGCTCTAGCGGGGGGCGAGATACGCAGTATTTT. This sequence encodes CASSQGSSGGRDTQYF.